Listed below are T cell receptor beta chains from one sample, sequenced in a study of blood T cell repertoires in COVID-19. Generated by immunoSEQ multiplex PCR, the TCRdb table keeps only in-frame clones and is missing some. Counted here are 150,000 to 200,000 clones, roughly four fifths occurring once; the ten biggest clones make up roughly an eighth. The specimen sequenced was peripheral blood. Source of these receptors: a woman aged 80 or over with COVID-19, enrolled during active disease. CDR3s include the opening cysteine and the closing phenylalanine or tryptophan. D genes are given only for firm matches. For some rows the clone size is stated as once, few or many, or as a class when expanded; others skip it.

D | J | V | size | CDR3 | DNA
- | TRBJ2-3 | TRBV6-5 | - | CASNTGTLGDTQYF | TGTGCCAGCAACACCGGGACATTAGGAGATACGCAGTATTTT
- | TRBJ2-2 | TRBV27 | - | CASQPGFSWDTGELFF | TGTGCCAGCCAGCCCGGGTTTTCATGGGACACCGGGGAGCTGTTTTTT
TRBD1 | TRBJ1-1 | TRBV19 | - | CASSVLSGGTEAFF | TGTGCCAGTAGCGTTTTATCAGGGGGCACTGAAGCTTTCTTT
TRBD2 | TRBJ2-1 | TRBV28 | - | CASSSRTSEYNEQFF | TGTGCCAGCAGTTCGCGGACTAGCGAGTACAATGAGCAGTTCTTC
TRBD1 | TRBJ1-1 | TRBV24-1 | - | CATRETGRNTEAFF | TGTGCCACCAGGGAGACAGGGAGAAACACTGAAGCTTTCTTT
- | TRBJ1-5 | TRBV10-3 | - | CAISDGGSRGNQPQHF | TGTGCCATCAGTGATGGGGGGAGCAGGGGCAATCAGCCCCAGCATTTT
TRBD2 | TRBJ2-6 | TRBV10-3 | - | CAISKLAGGISGANVLTF | TGTGCCATCAGTAAGCTAGCGGGGGGAATCTCTGGGGCCAACGTCCTGACTTTC
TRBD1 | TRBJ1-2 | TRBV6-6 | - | CASSRTGFISGGYTF | TGTGCCAGCAGTAGGACAGGGTTCATCTCGGGAGGCTACACCTTC
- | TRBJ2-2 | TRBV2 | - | CASVLGQNTGELFF | TGTGCCAGCGTTTTAGGACAGAACACCGGGGAGCTGTTTTTT
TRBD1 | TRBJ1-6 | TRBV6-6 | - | CATTLQGVFISPLHF | TGTGCCACCACACTCCAGGGGGTTTTTATTTCACCCCTCCACTTT
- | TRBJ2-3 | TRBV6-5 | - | CASSYGRGGATDTQYF | TGTGCCAGCAGTTACGGTCGTGGGGGGGCCACAGATACGCAGTATTTT
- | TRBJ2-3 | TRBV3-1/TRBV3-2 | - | CASSQAGRRTDTQYF | TGTGCCAGCAGCCAAGCGGGTCGACGCACAGATACGCAGTATTTT
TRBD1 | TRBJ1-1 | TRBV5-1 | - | CASSLGPGQGIRAFF | TGCGCCAGCAGCTTGGGACCGGGACAGGGGATTAGAGCTTTCTTT
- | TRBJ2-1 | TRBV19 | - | CASSISRNEQFF | TGTGCCAGTAGTATTTCGAGGAATGAGCAGTTCTTC
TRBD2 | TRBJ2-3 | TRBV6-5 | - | CASSPPGLAKDTQYF | TGTGCCAGCAGCCCCCCGGGACTAGCTAAAGATACGCAGTATTTT
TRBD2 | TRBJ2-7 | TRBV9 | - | CASSVEKPGLVVVEQYF | TGTGCCAGCAGCGTAGAGAAACCGGGACTAGTGGTAGTCGAGCAGTACTTC
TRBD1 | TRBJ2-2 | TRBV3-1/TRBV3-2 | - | CASSNVDRTGELFF | TGTGCCAGCAGCAACGTGGACAGGACCGGGGAGCTGTTTTTT
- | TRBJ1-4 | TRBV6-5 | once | CASSQGGNEKLFF | TGTGCCAGCAGTCAGGGTGGTAATGAAAAACTGTTTTTT
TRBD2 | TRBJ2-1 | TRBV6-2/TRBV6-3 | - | CASSHPSGLAGNNEQFF | TGTGCCAGCAGTCACCCGAGTGGGCTAGCGGGGAACAATGAGCAGTTCTTC